These T cell receptor beta chains were read from a single sample in a study of blood T cell repertoires in COVID-19. Profiling relied on immunoSEQ multiplex PCR, and the TCRdb table lists in-frame clones only, not all of them. The sample holds approximately 260,000 clones, around nine tenths seen once. Input material: PBMCs or T cells enriched from blood (not recorded which). The receptors originated from a woman aged 60-75 years who had recovered from COVID-19. Both conserved end residues are part of each CDR3. The D gene is left open where the match is weak. Expanded clones get a size class; other rows say once, few or many, or leave the size out.

CDR3 length | D gene | J gene | clone size | V gene | CDR3 protein | CDR3 DNA
15 | . | TRBJ1-2 | . | TRBV2 | CASSEVQGPTYGYTF | TGTGCCAGCAGTGAAGTCCAGGGTCCCACCTATGGCTACACCTTC
17 | TRBD1 | TRBJ1-3 | . | TRBV19 | CASSPRTGSESGNTIYF | TGTGCCAGTAGTCCTCGGACAGGGAGTGAGTCTGGAAACACCATATATTTT
15 | TRBD2 | TRBJ2-1 | . | TRBV7-3 | CASSRNSGGALEQFF | TGTGCCAGCAGCCGTAATTCCGGGGGGGCCCTTGAGCAGTTCTTC
14 | . | TRBJ1-5 | . | TRBV7-2 | CASRPEHSNQPQHF | TGTGCCAGCAGACCTGAACATAGCAATCAGCCCCAGCATTTT
10 | . | TRBJ2-7 | . | TRBV1 | CTSSHLEQYF | TGCACCAGCAGCCATTTAGAGCAGTACTTC
11 | . | TRBJ1-2 | . | TRBV20-1 | CSADSGDGYTF | TGCAGTGCGGACTCAGGGGATGGCTACACCTTC
13 | . | TRBJ1-1 | . | TRBV6-2/TRBV6-3 | CASSPVGGREAFF | TGTGCCAGCAGCCCCGTTGGGGGGAGAGAAGCTTTCTTT
14 | TRBD2 | TRBJ2-1 | . | TRBV6-6 | CASLAGGPVNEQFF | TGTGCCAGCTTGGCGGGGGGGCCAGTCAATGAGCAGTTCTTC
16 | TRBD2 | TRBJ2-7 | . | TRBV28 | CASESLSETSAYEQYF | TGTGCCAGCGAGAGTTTATCCGAGACTAGCGCCTACGAGCAGTACTTC
13 | TRBD1 | TRBJ1-6 | medium-sized | TRBV28 | CASKTGGNSPLHF | TGTGCCAGCAAAACAGGGGGGAATTCACCCCTCCACTTT
17 | TRBD2 | TRBJ2-1 | . | TRBV7-9 | CASSRTSGSIGANEQFF | TGTGCCAGCAGCCGGACTAGCGGGAGTATCGGGGCCAATGAGCAGTTCTTC
16 | TRBD1 | TRBJ2-1 | . | TRBV7-9 | CASSWEPDRGDNEQFF | TGTGCCAGCAGCTGGGAACCTGACAGGGGGGACAATGAGCAGTTCTTC
16 | . | TRBJ2-1 | . | TRBV27 | CASSLSTGTVSNEQFF | TGTGCCAGCAGTTTATCCACCGGGACTGTCTCCAATGAGCAGTTCTTC
13 | . | TRBJ2-1 | . | TRBV2 | CASNLQAYNEQFF | TGTGCCAGCAACCTACAGGCTTACAATGAGCAGTTCTTC
12 | . | TRBJ1-2 | . | TRBV30 | CAWGTGNYGYTF | TGTGCCTGGGGGACCGGGAACTATGGCTACACCTTC
15 | . | TRBJ1-1 | once | TRBV7-9 | CASSFALGGNTEAFF | TGTGCCAGCAGCTTTGCCTTAGGGGGGAACACTGAAGCTTTCTTT
14 | . | TRBJ2-5 | . | TRBV6-5 | CASSSAPHGETQYF | TGTGCCAGCAGTTCCGCCCCACACGGGGAGACCCAGTACTTC
15 | . | TRBJ1-3 | . | TRBV7-8 | CASSRFQGLGNTIYF | TGTGCCAGCAGCCGTTTCCAGGGCCTTGGAAACACCATATATTTT
15 | . | TRBJ1-3 | . | TRBV15 | CATSRNSRPGNTIYF | TGTGCCACCAGCAGAAACAGCCGTCCGGGAAACACCATATATTTT
16 | . | TRBJ1-4 | . | TRBV9 | CASSVRPVGANEKLFF | TGTGCCAGCAGCGTAAGGCCGGTGGGAGCTAATGAAAAACTGTTTTTT
13 | . | TRBJ2-7 | once | TRBV30 | CAGGKWGSYEQYF | TGTGCCGGAGGGAAGTGGGGATCCTACGAGCAGTACTTC
15 | . | TRBJ1-5 | . | TRBV28 | CASSLGGDGLRPQHF | TGTGCCAGCAGTTTGGGGGGGGACGGGCTGCGGCCCCAGCATTTT
14 | . | TRBJ2-5 | . | TRBV11-2 | CASSRGGIQETQYF | TGTGCCAGCAGCAGGGGGGGCATACAAGAGACCCAGTACTTC
20 | TRBD2 | TRBJ2-5 | . | TRBV7-6 | CASSRFPSLAGGLIGETQYF | TGTGCCAGCAGTCGATTCCCCTCTTTAGCGGGAGGGCTGATTGGAGAGACCCAGTACTTC
14 | TRBD2 | TRBJ2-7 | . | TRBV2 | CASSAGVAGVQQYF | TGTGCCAGCAGCGCCGGGGTAGCGGGGGTACAGCAGTACTTC
15 | . | TRBJ2-7 | . | TRBV18 | CASSPWEGGSYEQYF | TGTGCCAGCTCACCCTGGGAGGGGGGCTCCTACGAGCAGTACTTC
12 | . | TRBJ1-6 | . | TRBV12-3/TRBV12-4 | CASRLDPRPLHF | TGTGCCAGCAGGCTTGATCCCAGGCCCCTCCACTTT
11 | . | TRBJ1-1 | . | TRBV28 | CASPGETEAFF | TGTGCCAGCCCCGGAGAGACTGAAGCTTTCTTT
13 | TRBD2 | TRBJ2-1 | once | TRBV29-1 | CSVEPSGRNEQFF | TGCAGCGTTGAACCTAGCGGGAGGAATGAGCAGTTCTTC
15 | TRBD2 | TRBJ2-3 | . | TRBV19 | CASKRLAGATDTQYF | TGTGCCAGTAAGAGGCTAGCGGGAGCCACAGATACGCAGTATTTT
15 | TRBD1 | TRBJ1-4 | . | TRBV7-9 | CASSSRQGANEKLFF | TGTGCCAGCAGCTCACGACAGGGCGCTAATGAAAAACTGTTTTTT
15 | . | TRBJ1-3 | . | TRBV6-5 | CASSYSRGRGNTIYF | TGTGCCAGCAGTTACTCGAGAGGGAGAGGAAACACCATATATTTT
17 | TRBD1 | TRBJ2-1 | . | TRBV24-1 | CATSDLPGTGWKNEQFF | TGTGCCACCAGTGATTTACCCGGGACAGGGTGGAAGAATGAGCAGTTCTTC
13 | . | TRBJ1-1 | . | TRBV27 | CASRGNMNTEAFF | TGTGCCAGTAGGGGTAACATGAACACTGAAGCTTTCTTT
14 | . | TRBJ2-1 | once | TRBV5-8 | CASSLAPGLHEQFF | TGTGCCAGCAGCTTGGCTCCGGGACTCCATGAGCAGTTCTTC
16 | . | TRBJ2-7 | . | TRBV5-1 | CASSLEPTGSSYEQYF | TGCGCCAGCAGCTTGGAACCGACTGGGAGCTCCTACGAGCAGTACTTC
17 | TRBD1 | TRBJ1-3 | . | TRBV15 | CATSRMTGGASGNTIYF | TGTGCCACCAGCAGAATGACAGGGGGCGCTTCCGGAAACACCATATATTTT
15 | TRBD2 | TRBJ2-5 | . | TRBV9 | CASSASGGAFETQYF | TGTGCCAGCAGCGCTAGCGGGGGGGCTTTCGAGACCCAGTACTTC
14 | TRBD2 | TRBJ2-7 | . | TRBV6-5 | CASSYSGEGYEQYF | TGTGCCAGCAGTTACTCCGGGGAGGGATACGAGCAGTACTTC
11 | . | TRBJ1-2 | once | TRBV6-5 | CASKGAYGYTF | TGTGCCAGCAAAGGGGCTTATGGCTACACCTTC
16 | TRBD2 | TRBJ2-3 | . | TRBV5-4 | CASSLAGGRTLDTQYF | TGTGCCAGCAGCTTGGCGGGCGGGAGGACATTAGATACGCAGTATTTT
13 | TRBD1 | TRBJ1-2 | . | TRBV24-1 | CATSDWDRKDYTF | TGTGCCACCAGTGATTGGGACAGGAAGGACTACACCTTC
14 | . | TRBJ1-2 | . | TRBV6-4 | CASSATGSDYGYTF | TGTGCCAGCAGTGCCACAGGGTCCGACTATGGCTACACCTTC
15 | . | TRBJ1-5 | . | TRBV18 | CASSPLPGDDQPQHF | TGTGCCAGCTCACCACTTCCGGGGGACGATCAGCCCCAGCATTTT